This T cell receptor beta chain was retrieved from a study of Graves' ophthalmopathy and Graves' hyperthyroidism. TCR beta CDR3 amplification used RNA transcripts. HTBI-primed RT-PCR formed the first round, and a multiplex PCR formed the second. TCRdb reprocessed the multiplex PCR reads via MiXCR and lists one record per CDR3 protein. The sample carries roughly 700,000 distinct CDR3 sequences, roughly two fifths recorded once. There are 12 residues in the CDR3. The V end was cut by 4 bases, the J end by 4 bases, with 7 bases between. Germline loops: CDR1 MNHEY, CDR2 SVGAGI. Sequences were obtained from peripheral blood. The receptor comes from an adult man with Graves' ophthalmopathy. The V and J genes are TRBV6-5 and TRBJ1-2; unclear D gene. The CDR3 DNA reads TGTGCCAGCAGTTCAGTGAGCTATGGCTACACCTTC. Translation: CASSSVSYGYTF.